Listed below are T cell receptor beta chains from one sample, sequenced in a study of T cells expressing NK-cell markers. TCRdb derives one entry per CDR3 protein from the 5' RACE reads, leaving out DNA. In all, the sample yields about 450,000 distinct CDR3 sequences. The sample was blood T cells: a sorted CD56 or NKG2C T cell subset, CD4+ or CD8+ T cells, or bulk PBMC T cells (not recorded which). The receptors were gathered from a woman between 18 and 69 years old in good health. Each CDR3 is given with its conserved first and last residue. Each record gives: J gene, V gene, CDR3 protein.

j_gene: TRBJ1-3
v_gene: TRBV29-1
CDR3aa: CSVEVGTPSGNTIYF

j_gene: TRBJ2-3
v_gene: TRBV11-2
CDR3aa: CASSLAVLADTQYF

j_gene: TRBJ2-5
v_gene: TRBV5-1
CDR3aa: CASSPLAGGLGETQYF

j_gene: TRBJ2-3
v_gene: TRBV20-1
CDR3aa: CSAREQLAGGPDTQYF

j_gene: TRBJ2-5
v_gene: TRBV20-1
CDR3aa: CSARDPGRETQYF

j_gene: TRBJ1-1
v_gene: TRBV4-1
CDR3aa: CASSSGGATEAFF

j_gene: TRBJ2-1
v_gene: TRBV12-3/TRBV12-4
CDR3aa: CASSFSQSSRRRWYEQFF

j_gene: TRBJ2-3
v_gene: TRBV7-2
CDR3aa: CASSSRGRDTQYF

j_gene: TRBJ2-1
v_gene: TRBV4-3
CDR3aa: CASSRDSENSYNEQFF

j_gene: TRBJ1-3
v_gene: TRBV5-5
CDR3aa: CASSSPGERNTIYF

j_gene: TRBJ1-2
v_gene: TRBV20-1
CDR3aa: CSAQLSEVGYGYTF

j_gene: TRBJ2-3
v_gene: TRBV12-3/TRBV12-4
CDR3aa: CASSFDQQGLDDTQYF

j_gene: TRBJ2-7
v_gene: TRBV12-3/TRBV12-4
CDR3aa: CASSSDGGLEQYF

j_gene: TRBJ1-1
v_gene: TRBV20-1
CDR3aa: CSAMDPNTEAFF

j_gene: TRBJ1-1
v_gene: TRBV4-3
CDR3aa: CASSPARGLLAFF

j_gene: TRBJ1-2
v_gene: TRBV20-1
CDR3aa: CSARVLDSSNYGYTF

j_gene: TRBJ2-5
v_gene: TRBV5-5
CDR3aa: CASSPRHPLAGGQETQYF

j_gene: TRBJ2-3
v_gene: TRBV5-6
CDR3aa: CASSLDLQGAFSADTQYF

j_gene: TRBJ1-2
v_gene: TRBV28
CDR3aa: CASRSHLGTGAYGYTF

j_gene: TRBJ1-1
v_gene: TRBV7-2
CDR3aa: CASSLGVTTPEAFF

j_gene: TRBJ2-1
v_gene: TRBV20-1
CDR3aa: CSARRTNSYNEQFF

j_gene: TRBJ1-2
v_gene: TRBV6-1
CDR3aa: CASSGRQGGAYGYTF

j_gene: TRBJ2-1
v_gene: TRBV28
CDR3aa: CRARGYNEQFF

j_gene: TRBJ2-3
v_gene: TRBV6-5
CDR3aa: CASSYSPKDTDTQYF

j_gene: TRBJ2-7
v_gene: TRBV27
CDR3aa: CASSFRHLSNEQYF

j_gene: TRBJ2-7
v_gene: TRBV28
CDR3aa: CASSFRDRFSYEQYF

j_gene: TRBJ1-2
v_gene: TRBV29-1
CDR3aa: CSVYTNPNYGYTF

j_gene: TRBJ2-1
v_gene: TRBV6-2/TRBV6-3
CDR3aa: CASSDALSYNEQFF

j_gene: TRBJ1-1
v_gene: TRBV27
CDR3aa: CASTGGWNTEAFF

j_gene: TRBJ1-1
v_gene: TRBV7-9
CDR3aa: CASSLVSSGAEAFF

j_gene: TRBJ2-5
v_gene: TRBV7-8
CDR3aa: CASSPRTGAGGETQYF

j_gene: TRBJ2-3
v_gene: TRBV12-3/TRBV12-4
CDR3aa: CASTLAVGGGTDTQYF

j_gene: TRBJ2-5
v_gene: TRBV5-1
CDR3aa: CASSFGLAGEETQYF

j_gene: TRBJ2-2
v_gene: TRBV5-1
CDR3aa: CASSTDLNHPFFGELFF

j_gene: TRBJ2-3
v_gene: TRBV20-1
CDR3aa: CSASQGQGMDTQYF

j_gene: TRBJ2-2
v_gene: TRBV12-3/TRBV12-4
CDR3aa: CASSPVGGAGELFF

j_gene: TRBJ2-3
v_gene: TRBV6-2/TRBV6-3
CDR3aa: CASSSYPTDTQYF

j_gene: TRBJ1-5
v_gene: TRBV7-2
CDR3aa: CASSLNGQGANQPQHF

j_gene: TRBJ2-3
v_gene: TRBV6-5
CDR3aa: CASSYGVPGADTQYF

j_gene: TRBJ2-1
v_gene: TRBV7-2
CDR3aa: CASSLGSYNEQFF

j_gene: TRBJ2-4
v_gene: TRBV7-2
CDR3aa: CASSLGLIQYF

j_gene: TRBJ1-1
v_gene: TRBV6-5
CDR3aa: CASSYREGTEAFF

j_gene: TRBJ1-2
v_gene: TRBV25-1
CDR3aa: CASSDRQGPYGYTF

j_gene: TRBJ2-5
v_gene: TRBV7-2
CDR3aa: CASSPHRGQETQYF

j_gene: TRBJ2-4
v_gene: TRBV7-9
CDR3aa: CASSATGGVGNIQYF

j_gene: TRBJ2-7
v_gene: TRBV28
CDR3aa: CASTPLLAIYEQYF

j_gene: TRBJ2-1
v_gene: TRBV5-4
CDR3aa: CASSFDFTYNEQFF

j_gene: TRBJ2-1
v_gene: TRBV12-3/TRBV12-4
CDR3aa: CASSSSGTGYNEQFF

j_gene: TRBJ2-5
v_gene: TRBV20-1
CDR3aa: CSASDRKETQYF

j_gene: TRBJ2-2
v_gene: TRBV12-3/TRBV12-4
CDR3aa: CASGTTSGYTGELFF